The 24 T cell receptor beta chains below come from one sample, sequenced in a study of CD8 T cells in ankylosing spondylitis. One entry per CDR3 protein, called by TCRdb with MiXCR from the 5' RACE reads. The table shows 200,000 to 250,000 distinct CDR3 sequences, with about 10% occurring only once. The sample taken for sequencing was blood, either unsorted or a sorted T cell fraction (not recorded which). These TCRs come from a male donor with ankylosing spondylitis or in good health (not recorded which).

This clonotype has at least ten counts. The chain couples TRBV5-5 to TRBJ2-7; TRBD2 might be the D (6 bases). The CDR3 contains 14 residues. Per germline, CDR1 SGHKS and CDR2 YYEKEE (reference sequence). Trimming left V 1 base short and J 2 bases short, with 10 bases between. The CDR3 DNA follows: TGTGCCAGCAGCTTGTATGGCGGGACCTACGAGCAGTACTTC. It is translated as CASSLYGGTYEQYF.

This clonotype appeared many times. CDR3 residues: CASRAPGGRGVNTEAFF. In DNA, the CDR3 is TGTGCCAGCAGGGCACCGGGGGGGCGGGGGGTGAACACTGAAGCTTTCTTT. The genes are TRBV27 and TRBJ1-1, with D possibly TRBD1 on 6 matching bases. This CDR3 contains 17 residues. V lost 6 bases and J lost 0, with 20 bases in between. Germline V gene lookup returns CDR1 MNHEY and CDR2 SMNVEV (reference sequence).

This clonotype was counted many times. V gene TRBV3-1 combines with J gene TRBJ2-7, with unresolved D. Trimming shortened V by 0 bases and J by 4 bases, and 7 bases separated the two germline ends. The CDR3 is made up of 13 amino acids. Germline V CDR1 and CDR2: LGHDT, YNNKEL (reference sequence). The CDR3 coding sequence is TGTGCCAGCAGCCAAGAATCGGTGTACGAGCAGTACTTC. It encodes CASSQESVYEQYF.

This chain uses TRBV12-3 or TRBV12-4 with TRBJ2-7; no firm D call. V lost 3 bases, J lost 0 bases, and 12 bases lay in between. CDR3 length: 15 residues. For the CDR3, the DNA is TGTGCCAGCAGTTTGTCTCGGACCTTCTCCTACGAGCAGTACTTC. It translates to CASSLSRTFSYEQYF.

This clonotype occurred many times. V usage is TRBV29-1 and J usage is TRBJ2-1; no reliable D call. The germline V and J ends were trimmed by 1 base and 10 bases, with 8 bases remaining between them. CDR1 and CDR2 from the germline V gene are SQVTM and ANQGSEA. The CDR3 extends over 11 amino acids. The CDR3 bases are TGCAGCGTTGAAGTCGGAAAAGAGCAGTTCTTC. It translates to CSVEVGKEQFF.

This clonotype has a handful of counts. Written as DNA, the CDR3 is TGTGCCAGCAGCGCCGGACAGGGCTTTGCGGAGCAGTACTTC. Translating it yields CASSAGQGFAEQYF. This chain connects TRBV11-1 to TRBJ2-7; 8 positions agree with TRBD1. V lost 5 bases, J lost 7 bases, and 10 bases stayed unmatched. CDR3 length equals 14 residues. Germline CDR1 SGHAT, CDR2 FQDESV (reference sequence).

This clonotype was counted a few times. The genes are TRBV7-2 and TRBJ1-4; no definite D call. This CDR3 is 16 amino acids long. Germline values: CDR1 SGHTA, CDR2 FQGNSA. The V and J ends lost 5 bases and 2 bases respectively, with 15 bases between them. This chain's CDR3 is CASSLPEGLTNEKLFF. The CDR3 nucleotides read TGTGCCAGCAGCCTACCGGAGGGATTGACTAATGAAAAACTGTTTTTT.

The gene calls are TRBV5-1 and TRBJ2-7, with 10 positions matching TRBD1. Germline assignment: CDR1 SGHRS and CDR2 YFSETQ. V lost 7 bases and J lost 0; bases outside the gene matches: 4. The CDR3 runs to 14 residues. Here the CDR3 reads CASGQGDNSYEQYF. In DNA form, the CDR3 reads TGCGCCAGCGGACAGGGGGACAACTCCTACGAGCAGTACTTC.

This clonotype was seen at least ten times. J is TRBJ2-3 and V is TRBV5-1; D not resolved. The V end was cut by 2 bases, the J end by 4 bases, with 11 bases between. Germline V lookup: CDR1 SGHRS, CDR2 YFSETQ. The CDR3 runs 14 residues. The CDR3 spells CASSFGRLADTQYF. DNA for the CDR3: TGCGCCAGCAGCTTCGGTCGGCTCGCAGATACGCAGTATTTT.

In its sample, this clonotype was seen many times. The chain has TRBV20-1 and TRBJ1-1; 7 nucleotides line up with TRBD1. The germline gives CDR1 DFQATT, CDR2 SNEGSKA (reference sequence). The CDR3 sequence is 14 residues long. V shed 6 bases, J shed 0 bases, and the junction held 7 bases outside the gene matches. Written as DNA, the CDR3 is TGCAGTGCCACGACAGGGACCCTGAACACTGAAGCTTTCTTT. This codes for CSATTGTLNTEAFF.

There are many counts of this clonotype. V and J are TRBV6-4 and TRBJ1-3, with unresolved D. V was shortened by 3 bases and J by 2 bases, with 5 bases between the two germline ends. Germline V gene sequence: CDR1 MRHNA, CDR2 SNTAGT. This CDR3 is 13 amino acids long. DNA of the CDR3: TGTGCCAGCAGTGAGAATCCTGGAAACACCATATATTTT. Amino acid sequence: CASSENPGNTIYF.

This clonotype was seen repeatedly, ten times or more. The chain combines TRBV20-1 with TRBJ2-3; maybe TRBD2 (6 bases). Trimming took 5 bases from V and 3 from J, leaving 12 bases between them. The CDR3 is 13 residues long. Germline CDR1 is DFQATT and CDR2 is SNEGSKA (reference sequence). Here the CDR3 DNA reads TGCAGTGCTGCGAGACTAGATACAGATACGCAGTATTTT. Its translation: CSAARLDTDTQYF.

This clonotype was recorded at least ten times. This chain joins TRBV24-1 and TRBJ2-1, with D maybe TRBD1 (6 bases). V was trimmed by 3 bases and J by 10 bases, leaving 24 bases between them. The CDR3 is 17 residues long. Germline CDR1 reads KGHDR; CDR2 reads SFDVKD. For the CDR3, the DNA is TGTGCCACCAGTGATAACCCACACAGGGTCTCGCAGCAAGAGCAGTTCTTC. Residues: CATSDNPHRVSQQEQFF.

This clonotype was picked up many times. This chain connects TRBV20-1 to TRBJ1-6; possibly TRBD1 for D (5 bases). This CDR3 comprises 12 residues. Trimming took off 3 bases at V and 11 bases at J, with 11 bases between the two ends. Germline V gene data show CDR1 as DFQATT and CDR2 as SNEGSKA (reference sequence). The CDR3 protein is CSARGELPPLHF. CDR3 in DNA: TGCAGTGCTAGGGGGGAGCTTCCACCCCTCCACTTT.

This clonotype was detected many times. The chain is built from TRBV6-5 and TRBJ1-2; D is unclear. Germline V gene lookup returns CDR1 MNHEY and CDR2 SVGAGI. Trimming removed 4 bases at V and 3 bases at J, with 18 bases between. CDR3 length equals 16 residues. This CDR3 reads CASSSPSTPSHYGYTF. The CDR3 nucleotides read TGTGCCAGCAGTTCCCCAAGTACCCCGTCACACTATGGCTACACCTTC.

In this sample, this clonotype turned up many times. The chain uses TRBV5-5 and TRBJ1-1, with 9 nucleotides matching TRBD1. Germline V gives CDR1 SGHKS, CDR2 YYEKEE (reference sequence). CDR3 size: 17 residues. The junction had 8 bases not matched to a gene; V was cut back by 2 bases and J by 0 bases. CDR3 residues: CASSFFDRGVMNTEAFF. CDR3 coding DNA: TGTGCCAGCAGCTTTTTTGACAGGGGGGTTATGAACACTGAAGCTTTCTTT. The entire variable domain, with the rest obtained from reference TRBV5-5 and TRBJ1-1, is as follows: DAGVTQSPTHLIKTRGQQVTLRCSPISGHKSVSWYQQVLGQGPQFIFQYYEKEERGRGNFPDRFSARQFPNYSSELNVNALLLGDSALYLCASSFFDRGVMNTEAFFGQGTRLTVV.

This chain connects TRBV20-1 to TRBJ2-3; 10 bases match TRBD2. Trimming took 7 bases from V and 1 from J; bases not matched to a gene: 14. The CDR3 runs 17 residues. Germline assignment: CDR1 DFQATT and CDR2 SNEGSKA (reference sequence). The DNA for the CDR3 is TGCAGTGTACCCGACAGGATAAGCGGGGGGGGCACAGATACGCAGTATTTT. This gives the protein CSVPDRISGGGTDTQYF.

Ten or more counts support this clonotype. The chain is built from TRBV5-1 and TRBJ2-6; D uncertain. Trimming cost V 4 bases and J 0 bases, with 11 bases left between them. The germline V gene has CDR1 SGHRS and CDR2 YFSETQ. The CDR3 length is 16 residues. The CDR3 DNA is TGCGCCAGCAGCCTATTGGCCAACTCTGGGGCCAACGTCCTGACTTTC. As protein: CASSLLANSGANVLTF.

This clonotype showed up just a few times. The chain is built from TRBV7-9 and TRBJ2-3; TRBD2 agrees at 11 bases. The CDR3 covers 15 residues. Per the germline V gene, CDR1 is SEHNR and CDR2 is FQNEAQ (reference sequence). Losses at the gene ends were 5 bases for V and 4 bases for J; bases not matched to a gene: 5. DNA of the CDR3: TGTGCCAGCAGCGTTAGCGGGGGGGCCGCAGATACGCAGTATTTT. Protein: CASSVSGGAADTQYF.

In regard to this clonotype: With a much larger clone just one base away, this may be a read error. V gene TRBV20-1 combines with J gene TRBJ2-7, with D possibly being TRBD2 (5 bases). Germline loops: CDR1 DFQATT, CDR2 SNEGSKA (reference sequence). The CDR3 has 15 residues. The CDR3 spells CCAGEAARSSYEQYF. The CDR3 region has the DNA TGCTGTGCTGGCGAAGCGGCGAGGTCTTCCTACGAGCAGTACTTC.

The table lists this clonotype with many counts. V gene TRBV20-1 combines with J gene TRBJ2-7; D gene uncertain. Trimming took 3 bases from V and 0 from J, leaving 12 bases between them. This CDR3 contains 14 residues. Germline V lookup: CDR1 DFQATT, CDR2 SNEGSKA (reference sequence). The chain's CDR3 is CSARPASNSYEQYF. CDR3 bases: TGCAGTGCTAGGCCGGCGTCTAACTCCTACGAGCAGTACTTC.

V is TRBV6-5 and J is TRBJ2-5; 9 bases fit TRBD1. The germline V gene encodes CDR1 MNHEY and CDR2 SVGAGI. The CDR3 spans 16 residues. Trimming removed 0 bases from V and 5 bases from J; junction bases left unmatched: 7. This CDR3 is CASSYSGSTGGETQYF. The CDR3, as DNA: TGTGCCAGCAGTTACTCGGGTTCGACAGGGGGGGAGACCCAGTACTTC.

This clonotype was counted many times. The rearrangement joins TRBV15 to TRBJ2-2, with D unresolved. CDR3 length equals 15 residues. The germline V and J ends were trimmed by 1 base and 3 bases, with 9 bases remaining between them. Per the germline V gene, CDR1 is LNHNV and CDR2 is YYDKDF (reference sequence). The CDR3 here is CATSRGGWDTGELFF. In nucleotides, the CDR3 is TGTGCCACCAGCAGAGGAGGATGGGACACCGGGGAGCTGTTTTTT. The whole variable domain, remainder taken from reference TRBV15 and TRBJ2-2, is DAMVIQNPRYQVTQFGKPVTLSCSQTLNHNVMYWYQQKSSQAPKLLFHYYDKDFNNEADTPDNFQSRRPNTSFCFLDIRSPGLGDTAMYLCATSRGGWDTGELFFGEGSRLTVL.

With regard to this clonotype: One base away lies a much larger clone, so this may be a sequencing read error. The chain joins TRBV12-3 or TRBV12-4 to TRBJ2-3, with D possibly TRBD1 on 5 matching bases. Matching the DNA end better, TRBJ1-5 makes the J call doubtful. This CDR3 is built from 13 residues. The CDR3: CASRPWGPDTQHF. CDR3 nucleotides: TGTGCCAGTCGTCCGTGGGGCCCAGATACGCAGCATTTT.